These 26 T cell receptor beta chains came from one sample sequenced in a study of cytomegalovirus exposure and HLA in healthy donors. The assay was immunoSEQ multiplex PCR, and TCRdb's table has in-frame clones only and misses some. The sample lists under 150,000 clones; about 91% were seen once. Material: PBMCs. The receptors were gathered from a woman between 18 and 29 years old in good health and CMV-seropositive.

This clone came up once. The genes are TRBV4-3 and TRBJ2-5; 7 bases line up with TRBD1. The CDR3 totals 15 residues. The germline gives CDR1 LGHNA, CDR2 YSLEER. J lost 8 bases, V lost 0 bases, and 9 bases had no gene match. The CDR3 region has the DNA TGCGCCAGCAGCCAAGATCTCGGGCAGGGGGTAACCCAGTACTTC. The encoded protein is CASSQDLGQGVTQYF.

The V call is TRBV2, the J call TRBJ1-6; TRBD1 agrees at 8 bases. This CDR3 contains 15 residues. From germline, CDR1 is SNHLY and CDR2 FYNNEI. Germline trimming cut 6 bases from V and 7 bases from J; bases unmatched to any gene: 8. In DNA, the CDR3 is TGTGCCAGCAGAGACAACAGGGGGAGAAATTCACCCCTCCACTTT. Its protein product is CASRDNRGRNSPLHF.

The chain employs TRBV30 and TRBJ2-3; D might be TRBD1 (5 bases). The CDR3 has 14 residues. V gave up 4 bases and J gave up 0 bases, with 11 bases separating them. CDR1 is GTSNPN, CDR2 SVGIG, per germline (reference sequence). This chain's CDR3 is CAWTLGQSTDTQYF. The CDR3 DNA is TGTGCCTGGACCCTGGGGCAGAGCACAGATACGCAGTATTTT.

In DNA form, the CDR3 reads TGTGCCAGCAGCTTATACGGTTCGAACACTGAAGCTTTCTTT. Protein sequence: CASSLYGSNTEAFF. This chain joins TRBV7-6 and TRBJ1-1; D is unresolved. V lost 2 bases and J lost 1, with 8 bases in between. The CDR3 contains 14 residues. The germline V gene has CDR1 SGHVS and CDR2 FNYEAQ.

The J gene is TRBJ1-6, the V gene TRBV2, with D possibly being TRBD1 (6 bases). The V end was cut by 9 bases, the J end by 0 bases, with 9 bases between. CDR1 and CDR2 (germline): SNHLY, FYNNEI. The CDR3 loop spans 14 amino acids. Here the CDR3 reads CASGQSSYNSPLHF. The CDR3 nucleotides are TGTGCCAGTGGACAGAGCTCCTATAATTCACCCCTCCACTTT.

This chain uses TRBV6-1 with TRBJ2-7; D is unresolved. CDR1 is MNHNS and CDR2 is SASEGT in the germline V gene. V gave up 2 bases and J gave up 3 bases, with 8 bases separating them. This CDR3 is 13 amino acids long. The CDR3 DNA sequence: TGTGCCAGCAGTGAACCGGGTTACTACGAGCAGTACTTC. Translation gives CASSEPGYYEQYF.

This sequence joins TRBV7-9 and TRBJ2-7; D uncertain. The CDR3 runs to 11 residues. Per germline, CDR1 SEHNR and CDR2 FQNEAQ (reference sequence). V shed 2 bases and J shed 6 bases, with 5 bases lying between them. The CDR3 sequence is CASSLFGEQYF. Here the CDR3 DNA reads TGTGCCAGCAGCTTATTCGGCGAGCAGTACTTC. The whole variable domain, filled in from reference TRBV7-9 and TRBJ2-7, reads DTGVSQNPRHKITKRGQNVTFRCDPISEHNRLYWYRQTLGQGPEFLTYFQNEAQLEKSRLLSDRFSAERPKGSFSTLEIQRTEQGDSAMYLCASSLFGEQYFGPGTRLTVT.

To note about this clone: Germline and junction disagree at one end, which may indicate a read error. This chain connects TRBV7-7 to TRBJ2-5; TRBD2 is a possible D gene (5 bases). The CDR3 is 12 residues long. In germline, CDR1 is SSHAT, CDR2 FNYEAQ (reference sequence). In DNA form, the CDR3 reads TGTGCTAGCAGCTCACTAGGGGAGACCCAGTACTTC. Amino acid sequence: CASSSLGETQYF.

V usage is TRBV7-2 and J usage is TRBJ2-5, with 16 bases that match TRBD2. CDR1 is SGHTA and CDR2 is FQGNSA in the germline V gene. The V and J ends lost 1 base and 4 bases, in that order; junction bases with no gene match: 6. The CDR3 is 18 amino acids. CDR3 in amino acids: CASSLEGLAGGLRETQYF. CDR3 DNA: TGTGCCAGCAGCTTAGAGGGACTAGCGGGGGGGCTCCGAGAGACCCAGTACTTC.

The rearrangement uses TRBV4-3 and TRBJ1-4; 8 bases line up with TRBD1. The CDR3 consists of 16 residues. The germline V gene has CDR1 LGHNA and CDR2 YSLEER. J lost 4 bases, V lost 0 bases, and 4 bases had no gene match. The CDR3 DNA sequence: TGCGCCAGCAGCCAAGACCAGGGGGCGTTTAATGAAAAACTGTTTTTT. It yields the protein CASSQDQGAFNEKLFF.

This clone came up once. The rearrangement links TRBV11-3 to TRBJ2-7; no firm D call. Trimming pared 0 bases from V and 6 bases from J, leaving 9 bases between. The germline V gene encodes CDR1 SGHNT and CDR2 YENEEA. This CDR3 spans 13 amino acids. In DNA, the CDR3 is TGTGCCAGCAGCTTAGATAGTTCGGGCGAGCAGTACTTC. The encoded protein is CASSLDSSGEQYF.

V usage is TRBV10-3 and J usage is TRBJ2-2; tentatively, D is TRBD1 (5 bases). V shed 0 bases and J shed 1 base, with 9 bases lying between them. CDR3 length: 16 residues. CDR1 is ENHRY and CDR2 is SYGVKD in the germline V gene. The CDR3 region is CAISESGRGNTGELFF. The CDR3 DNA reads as TGTGCCATCAGTGAGTCGGGAAGGGGGAACACCGGGGAGCTGTTTTTT.

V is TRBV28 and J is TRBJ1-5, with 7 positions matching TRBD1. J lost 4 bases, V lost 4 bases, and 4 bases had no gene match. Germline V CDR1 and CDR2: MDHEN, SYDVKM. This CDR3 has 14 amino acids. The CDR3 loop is CASSSRQGNQPQHF. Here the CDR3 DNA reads TGTGCCAGCAGTTCCCGACAGGGTAATCAGCCCCAGCATTTT.

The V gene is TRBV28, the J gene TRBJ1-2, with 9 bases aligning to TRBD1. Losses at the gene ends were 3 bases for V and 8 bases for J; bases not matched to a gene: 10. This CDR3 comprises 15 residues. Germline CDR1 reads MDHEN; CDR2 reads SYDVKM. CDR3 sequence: CASSFLTGGAEGYTF. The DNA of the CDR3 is TGTGCCAGCAGTTTCTTAACAGGGGGCGCCGAGGGCTACACCTTC.

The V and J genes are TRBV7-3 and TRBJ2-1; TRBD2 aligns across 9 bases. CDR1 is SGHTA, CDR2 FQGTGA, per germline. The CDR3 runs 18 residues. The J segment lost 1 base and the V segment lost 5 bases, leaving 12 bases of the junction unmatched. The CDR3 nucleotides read TGTGCCAGCAGCCCCCGTGGCGGGAGGGCCAAATCCTACAATGAGCAGTTCTTC. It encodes CASSPRGGRAKSYNEQFF.

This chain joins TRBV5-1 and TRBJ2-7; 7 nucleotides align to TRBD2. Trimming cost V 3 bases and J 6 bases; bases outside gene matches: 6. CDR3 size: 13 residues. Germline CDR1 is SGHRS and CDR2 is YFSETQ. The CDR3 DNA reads TGCGCCAGCAGCTCGACGGGGGAGGGCGAGCAGTACTTC. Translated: CASSSTGEGEQYF.

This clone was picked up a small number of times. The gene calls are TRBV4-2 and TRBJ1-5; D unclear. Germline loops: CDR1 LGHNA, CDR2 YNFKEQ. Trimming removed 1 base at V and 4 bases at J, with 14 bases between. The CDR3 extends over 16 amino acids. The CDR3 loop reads CASSQGNFGVNQPQHF. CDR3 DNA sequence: TGTGCCAGCAGCCAAGGGAATTTCGGGGTAAATCAGCCCCAGCATTTT.

The CDR3 coding sequence is TGTGCCTGGAAAGCGGGGCCTAGCACAGATACGCAGTATTTT. Its translation: CAWKAGPSTDTQYF. V is TRBV30 and J is TRBJ2-3; 7 bases map to TRBD2. The V gene's germline CDR1 is GTSNPN and CDR2 SVGIG (reference sequence). This CDR3 has 14 amino acids. After removal of 4 bases from V and 0 bases from J, the junction contained 4 bases not matched to a gene.

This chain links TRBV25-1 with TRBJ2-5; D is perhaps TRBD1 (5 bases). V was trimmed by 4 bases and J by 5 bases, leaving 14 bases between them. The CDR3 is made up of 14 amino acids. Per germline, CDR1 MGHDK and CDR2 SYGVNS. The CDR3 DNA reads TGTGCCAGCAGTGCGACAGAATTGGGGGAGACCCAGTACTTC. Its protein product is CASSATELGETQYF.

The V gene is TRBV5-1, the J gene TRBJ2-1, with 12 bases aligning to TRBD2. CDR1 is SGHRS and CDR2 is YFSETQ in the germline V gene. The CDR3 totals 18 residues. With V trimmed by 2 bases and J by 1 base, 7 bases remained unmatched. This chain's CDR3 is CASSFRASGRASYNEQFF. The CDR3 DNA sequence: TGCGCCAGCAGCTTTAGGGCTAGCGGGAGGGCTTCCTACAATGAGCAGTTCTTC.

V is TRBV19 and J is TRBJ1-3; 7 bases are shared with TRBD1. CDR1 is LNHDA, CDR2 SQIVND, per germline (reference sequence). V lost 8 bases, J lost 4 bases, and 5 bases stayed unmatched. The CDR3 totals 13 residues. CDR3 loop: CASEGAKGNTIYF. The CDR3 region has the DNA TGTGCCAGTGAGGGGGCGAAGGGAAACACCATATATTTT.

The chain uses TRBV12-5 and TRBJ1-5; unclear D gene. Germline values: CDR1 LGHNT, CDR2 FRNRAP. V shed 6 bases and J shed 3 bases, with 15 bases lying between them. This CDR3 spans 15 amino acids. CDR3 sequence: CASGPLGQFNQPQHF. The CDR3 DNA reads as TGTGCTAGTGGCCCCCTGGGCCAGTTCAATCAGCCCCAGCATTTT.

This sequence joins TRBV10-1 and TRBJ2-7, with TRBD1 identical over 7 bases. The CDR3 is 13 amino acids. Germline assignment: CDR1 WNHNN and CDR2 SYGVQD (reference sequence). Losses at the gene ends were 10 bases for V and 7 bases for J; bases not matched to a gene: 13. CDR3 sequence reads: CATNRDSIGEQYF. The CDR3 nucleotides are TGCGCCACCAACCGGGACAGCATCGGGGAGCAGTACTTC.

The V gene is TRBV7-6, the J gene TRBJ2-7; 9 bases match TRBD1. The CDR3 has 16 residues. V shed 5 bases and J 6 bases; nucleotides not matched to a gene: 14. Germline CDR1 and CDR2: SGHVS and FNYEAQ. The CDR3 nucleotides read TGTGCCAGCAGCCTCCTGGGACAGGGACAATTTTCCGAGCAGTACTTC. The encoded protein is CASSLLGQGQFSEQYF.

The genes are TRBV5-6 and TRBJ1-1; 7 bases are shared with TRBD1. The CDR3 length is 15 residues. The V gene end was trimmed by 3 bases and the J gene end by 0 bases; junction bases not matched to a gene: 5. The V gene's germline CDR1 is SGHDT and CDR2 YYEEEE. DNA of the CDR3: TGTGCCAGCAGCTCGTACAGGGGATTGAACACTGAAGCTTTCTTT. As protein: CASSSYRGLNTEAFF.

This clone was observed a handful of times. Written as DNA, the CDR3 is TGTGCCAGCAGTTTCATGACAGATACGCAGTATTTT. Its protein product is CASSFMTDTQYF. The chain carries TRBV28 and TRBJ2-3; D is unresolved. V was shortened by 3 bases and J by 3 bases, with 4 bases between the two germline ends. Germline V lookup: CDR1 MDHEN, CDR2 SYDVKM. The CDR3 contains 12 residues.